This T cell receptor beta chain was profiled in a study of cytotoxic CD8 clonotypes in ibrutinib-treated CLL. This CDR3 comprises 13 residues. CDR1 LNHDA and CDR2 SQIVND come from the germline V gene (reference sequence). V lost 5 bases to trimming and J lost 2 bases, with 8 bases between them. Assay: immunoSEQ multiplex PCR; the TCRdb copy retains only in-frame clones and omits some. The table records hundreds of thousands of clones, 80% of them present only once. The source of around 1.8 micrograms of genomic DNA for TCR beta libraries was cryopreserved PBMCs. Sequences were derived from PBMCs, sampled before ibrutinib treatment. The J gene is TRBJ2-3, the V gene TRBV19; D ambiguous. This TCR was recovered from a human donor with chronic lymphocytic leukemia. CDR3 protein: CASSWSPTDTQYF. DNA of the CDR3: TGTGCCAGTAGTTGGTCGCCCACAGATACGCAGTATTTT.